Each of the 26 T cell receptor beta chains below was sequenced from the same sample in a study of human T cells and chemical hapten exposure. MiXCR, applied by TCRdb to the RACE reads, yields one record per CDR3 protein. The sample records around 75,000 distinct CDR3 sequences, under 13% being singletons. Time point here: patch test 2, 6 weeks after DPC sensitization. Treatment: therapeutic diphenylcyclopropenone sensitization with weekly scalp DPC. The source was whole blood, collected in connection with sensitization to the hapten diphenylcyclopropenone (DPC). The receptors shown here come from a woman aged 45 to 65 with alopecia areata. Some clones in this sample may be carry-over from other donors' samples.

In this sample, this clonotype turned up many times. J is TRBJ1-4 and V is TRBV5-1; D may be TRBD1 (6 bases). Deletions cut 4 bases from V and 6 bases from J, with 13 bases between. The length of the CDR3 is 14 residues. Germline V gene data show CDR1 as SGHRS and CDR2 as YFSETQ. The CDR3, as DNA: TGCGCCAGCAGCCTTGAGTGGACAGATGAAAAACTGTTTTTT. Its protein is CASSLEWTDEKLFF. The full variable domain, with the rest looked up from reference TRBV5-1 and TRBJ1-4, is KAGVTQTPRYLIKTRGQQVTLSCSPISGHRSVSWYQQTPGQGLQFLFEYFSETQRNKGNFPGRFSGRQFSNSRSEMNVSTLELGDSALYLCASSLEWTDEKLFFGSGTQLSVL.

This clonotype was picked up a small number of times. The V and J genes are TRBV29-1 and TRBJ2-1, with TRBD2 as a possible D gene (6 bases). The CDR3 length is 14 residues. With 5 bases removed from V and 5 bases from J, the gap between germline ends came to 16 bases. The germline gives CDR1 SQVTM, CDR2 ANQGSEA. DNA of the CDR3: TGCAGCGTTCTGCTTAGCGGAAGAGACAATGAGCAGTTCTTC. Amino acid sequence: CSVLLSGRDNEQFF.

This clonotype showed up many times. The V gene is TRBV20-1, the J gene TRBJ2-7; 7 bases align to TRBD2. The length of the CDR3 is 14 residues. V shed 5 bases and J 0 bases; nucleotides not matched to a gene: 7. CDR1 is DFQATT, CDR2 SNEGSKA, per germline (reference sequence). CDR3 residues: CSAVRAGNSYEQYF. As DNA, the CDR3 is TGCAGTGCTGTTCGAGCGGGGAACTCCTACGAGCAGTACTTC.

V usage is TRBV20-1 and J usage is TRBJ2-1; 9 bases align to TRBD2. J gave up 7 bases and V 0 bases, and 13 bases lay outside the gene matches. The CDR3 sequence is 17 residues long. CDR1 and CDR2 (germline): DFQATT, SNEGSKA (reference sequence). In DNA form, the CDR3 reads TGCAGTGCTAGAGAAGGTGGAGGGACTAGCTCTTCAAATGAGCAGTTCTTC. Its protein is CSAREGGGTSSSNEQFF.

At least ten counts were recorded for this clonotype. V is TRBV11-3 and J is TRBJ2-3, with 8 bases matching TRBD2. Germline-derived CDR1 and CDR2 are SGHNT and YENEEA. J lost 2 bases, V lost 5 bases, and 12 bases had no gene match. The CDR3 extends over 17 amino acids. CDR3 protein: CASSTRSSGSFTDTQYF. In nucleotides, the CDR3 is TGTGCCAGCAGCACCCGTTCGAGCGGGAGTTTCACAGATACGCAGTATTTT.

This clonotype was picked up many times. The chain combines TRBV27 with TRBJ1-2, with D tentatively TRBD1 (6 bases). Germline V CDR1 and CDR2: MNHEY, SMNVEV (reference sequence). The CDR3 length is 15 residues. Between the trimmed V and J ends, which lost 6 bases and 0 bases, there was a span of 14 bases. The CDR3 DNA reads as TGTGCCAGCAGGGCTGGGACAAAATCTAACTATGGCTACACCTTC. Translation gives CASRAGTKSNYGYTF.

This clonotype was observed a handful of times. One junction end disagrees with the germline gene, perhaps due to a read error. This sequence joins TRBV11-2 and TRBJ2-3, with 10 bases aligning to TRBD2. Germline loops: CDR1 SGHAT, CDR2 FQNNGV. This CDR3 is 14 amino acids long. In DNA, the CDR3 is TGTGGCAGCAGCTTAGGACTAGCGGAAGATACGCAGTATTTT. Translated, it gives CGSSLGLAEDTQYF.

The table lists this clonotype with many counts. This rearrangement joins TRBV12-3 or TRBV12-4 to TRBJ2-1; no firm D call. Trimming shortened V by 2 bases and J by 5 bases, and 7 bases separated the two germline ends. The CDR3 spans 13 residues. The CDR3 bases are TGTGCCAGCAGTTTATCCAGTAACAATGAGCAGTTCTTC. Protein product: CASSLSSNNEQFF.

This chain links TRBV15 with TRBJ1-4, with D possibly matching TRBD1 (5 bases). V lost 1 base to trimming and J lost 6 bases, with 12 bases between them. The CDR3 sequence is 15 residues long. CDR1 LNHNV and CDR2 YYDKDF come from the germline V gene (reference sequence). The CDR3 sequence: CATSRGPGIYEKLFF. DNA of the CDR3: TGTGCCACCAGCAGAGGCCCAGGGATATATGAAAAACTGTTTTTT.

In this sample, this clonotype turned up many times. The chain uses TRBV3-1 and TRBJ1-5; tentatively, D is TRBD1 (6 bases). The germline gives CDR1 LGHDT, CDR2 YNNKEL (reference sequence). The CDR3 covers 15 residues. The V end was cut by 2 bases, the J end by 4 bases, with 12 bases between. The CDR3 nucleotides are TGTGCCAGCAGCCAATCATCAGGGGTGAATCAGCCCCAGCATTTT. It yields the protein CASSQSSGVNQPQHF.

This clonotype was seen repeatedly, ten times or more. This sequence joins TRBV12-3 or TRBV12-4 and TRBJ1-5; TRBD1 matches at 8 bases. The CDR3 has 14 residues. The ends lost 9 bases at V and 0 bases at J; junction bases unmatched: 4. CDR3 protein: CASGQGASNQPQHF. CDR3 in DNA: TGTGCCAGTGGTCAGGGGGCTAGCAATCAGCCCCAGCATTTT.

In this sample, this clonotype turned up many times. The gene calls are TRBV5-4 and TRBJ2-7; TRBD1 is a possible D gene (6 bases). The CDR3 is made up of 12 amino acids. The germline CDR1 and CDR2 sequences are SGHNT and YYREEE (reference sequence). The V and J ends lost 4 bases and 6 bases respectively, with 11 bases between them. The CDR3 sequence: CASSRTVGEQYF. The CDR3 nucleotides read TGTGCCAGCAGCCGGACAGTAGGCGAGCAGTACTTC.

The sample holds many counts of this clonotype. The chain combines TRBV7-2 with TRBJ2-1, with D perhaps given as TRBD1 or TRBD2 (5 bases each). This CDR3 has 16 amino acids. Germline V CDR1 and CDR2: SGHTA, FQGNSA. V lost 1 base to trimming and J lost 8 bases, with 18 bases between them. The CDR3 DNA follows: TGTGCCAGCAGCTTAGGACTCCAGGGACCCAACGATGAGCAGTTCTTC. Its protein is CASSLGLQGPNDEQFF.

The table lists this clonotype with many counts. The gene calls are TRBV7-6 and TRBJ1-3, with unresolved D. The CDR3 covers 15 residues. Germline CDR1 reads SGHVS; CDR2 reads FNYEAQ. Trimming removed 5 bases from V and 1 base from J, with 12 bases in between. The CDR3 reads CASSHPMRSGNTIYF. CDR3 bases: TGTGCCAGCAGCCACCCGATGCGGTCTGGAAACACCATATATTTT.

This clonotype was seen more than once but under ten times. The chain's CDR3 is CASSRLSSTDTQYF. The CDR3 region has the DNA TGTGCCAGCAGCCGACTAAGCAGCACAGATACGCAGTATTTT. This chain uses TRBV11-3 with TRBJ2-3; possibly TRBD2 for D (5 bases). Trimming shortened V by 5 bases and J by 0 bases, and 9 bases separated the two germline ends. This CDR3 is 14 amino acids long. Germline CDR1 reads SGHNT; CDR2 reads YENEEA.

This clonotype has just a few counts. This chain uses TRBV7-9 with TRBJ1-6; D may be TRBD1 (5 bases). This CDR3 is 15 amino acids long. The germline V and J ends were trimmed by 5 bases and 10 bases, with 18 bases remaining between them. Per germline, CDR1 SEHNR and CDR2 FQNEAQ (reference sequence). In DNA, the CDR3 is TGTGCCAGCAGCGCGACCGGACTCCGGGGGTCACCCCTCCACTTT. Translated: CASSATGLRGSPLHF.

The CDR3 reads CSADPIPRGHEQYF. In DNA form, the CDR3 reads TGCAGTGCGGATCCGATACCTAGGGGTCACGAGCAGTACTTC. The rearrangement uses TRBV20-1 and TRBJ2-7; D is perhaps TRBD1 (5 bases). Trimming removed 6 bases at V and 5 bases at J, with 20 bases between. Germline CDR1 reads DFQATT; CDR2 reads SNEGSKA (reference sequence). The CDR3 is 14 residues long.

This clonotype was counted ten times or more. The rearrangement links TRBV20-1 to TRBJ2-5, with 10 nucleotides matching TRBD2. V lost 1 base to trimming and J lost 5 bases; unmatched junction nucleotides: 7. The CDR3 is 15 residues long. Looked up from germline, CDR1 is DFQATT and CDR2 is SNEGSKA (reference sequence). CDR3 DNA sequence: TGCAGTGCTAGAGTTGGGACTAGCGTCCTGGAGACCCAGTACTTC. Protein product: CSARVGTSVLETQYF.

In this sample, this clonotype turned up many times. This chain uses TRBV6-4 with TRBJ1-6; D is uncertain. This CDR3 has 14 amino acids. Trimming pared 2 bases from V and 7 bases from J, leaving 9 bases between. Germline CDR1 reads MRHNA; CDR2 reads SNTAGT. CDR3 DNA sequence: TGTGCCAGCAGTGACCACAGAAAGAATTCACCCCTCCACTTT. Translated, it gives CASSDHRKNSPLHF.

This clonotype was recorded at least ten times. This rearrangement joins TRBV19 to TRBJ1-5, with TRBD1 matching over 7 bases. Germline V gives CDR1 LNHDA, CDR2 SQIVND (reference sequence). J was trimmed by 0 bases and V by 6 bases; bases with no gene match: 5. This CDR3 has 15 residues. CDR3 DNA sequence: TGTGCCAGTAGATGGGACAGCTATAGCAATCAGCCCCAGCATTTT. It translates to CASRWDSYSNQPQHF.

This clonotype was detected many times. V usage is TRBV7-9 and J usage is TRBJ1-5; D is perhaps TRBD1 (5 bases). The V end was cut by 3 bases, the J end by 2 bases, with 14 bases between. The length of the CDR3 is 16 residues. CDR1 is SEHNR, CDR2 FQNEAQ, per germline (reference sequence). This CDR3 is CASSFTSGLGNQPQHF. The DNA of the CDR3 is TGTGCCAGCAGCTTTACGTCAGGGCTAGGCAATCAGCCCCAGCATTTT.

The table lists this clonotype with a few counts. The DNA for the CDR3 is TGTGCCAGCAGCCAAGATCCGGATACGCAGTATTTT. Its protein product is CASSQDPDTQYF. The chain uses TRBV3-1 and TRBJ2-3, with D unclear. Germline CDR1 reads LGHDT; CDR2 reads YNNKEL (reference sequence). The germline V and J ends were trimmed by 0 bases and 6 bases, with 4 bases remaining between them. This CDR3 contains 12 residues.

This chain's CDR3 is CSVGNRGSGEQYF. CDR3 coding DNA: TGCAGCGTTGGTAACAGGGGATCGGGGGAGCAGTACTTC. The chain recombines TRBV29-1 with TRBJ2-7; 7 nucleotides line up with TRBD1. Germline V gene data show CDR1 as SQVTM and CDR2 as ANQGSEA. This CDR3 is 13 amino acids long. V lost 4 bases to trimming and J lost 7 bases; unmatched junction nucleotides: 10.

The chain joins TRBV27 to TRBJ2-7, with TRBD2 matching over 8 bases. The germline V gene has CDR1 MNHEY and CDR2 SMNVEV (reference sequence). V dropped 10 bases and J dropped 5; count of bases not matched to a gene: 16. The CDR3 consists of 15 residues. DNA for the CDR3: TGTGCCAACGGACGATATAGCGGGAAGCTCCACGAGCAGTACTTC. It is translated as CANGRYSGKLHEQYF.

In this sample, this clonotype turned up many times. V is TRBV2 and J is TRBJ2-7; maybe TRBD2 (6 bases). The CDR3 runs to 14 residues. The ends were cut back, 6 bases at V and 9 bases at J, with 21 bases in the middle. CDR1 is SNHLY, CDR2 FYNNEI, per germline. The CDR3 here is CASSLLPEGPGQYF. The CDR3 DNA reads TGTGCCAGCAGCCTCCTCCCGGAGGGCCCCGGGCAGTACTTC.

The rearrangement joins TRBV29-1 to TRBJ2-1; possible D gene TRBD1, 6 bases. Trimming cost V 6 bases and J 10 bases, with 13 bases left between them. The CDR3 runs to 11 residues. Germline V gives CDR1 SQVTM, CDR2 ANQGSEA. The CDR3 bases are TGCAGCGTCGGTACAGGGAAAGAGCAGTTCTTC. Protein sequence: CSVGTGKEQFF.